The next 17 T cell receptor beta chains were all read from a single sample in a study of cytomegalovirus exposure and HLA in healthy donors. The PCR employed 60 Vbeta primers together with 13 Jbeta primers. Sequenced by immunoSEQ multiplex PCR; TCRdb stores in-frame clones only, minus some. The sample yields under 65,000 clones, around 80% seen once. The sequenced material came from PBMCs. These receptors came from a man aged 45-60 years in good health and CMV-seronegative.

The rearrangement links TRBV5-1 to TRBJ2-2; 9 bases match TRBD2. Germline lookup yields CDR1 SGHRS and CDR2 YFSETQ. J lost 2 bases, V lost 0 bases, and 8 bases had no gene match. The CDR3 contains 18 residues. The CDR3 sequence is CASSLAGKRGANTGELFF. In DNA, the CDR3 is TGCGCCAGCAGCTTGGCCGGCAAGCGGGGGGCTAACACCGGGGAGCTGTTTTTT.

The chain is built from TRBV5-1 and TRBJ1-6, with D possibly matching TRBD1 (6 bases). The germline V gene encodes CDR1 SGHRS and CDR2 YFSETQ. The CDR3 length is 15 residues. V was shortened by 2 bases and J by 8 bases, with 14 bases between the two germline ends. The CDR3 loop is CASSFTGGPDSPLHF. The CDR3 coding sequence is TGCGCCAGCAGCTTTACGGGGGGGCCGGATTCACCCCTCCACTTT.

This clone came up once. The chain joins TRBV5-6 to TRBJ2-3, with D possibly TRBD2 on 6 matching bases. The CDR3 runs 16 residues. CDR1 SGHDT and CDR2 YYEEEE come from the germline V gene. V lost 4 bases, J lost 2 bases, and 17 bases lay in between. The CDR3 is CASSTLVSGPTDTQYF. The CDR3 DNA is TGTGCCAGCAGCACCCTCGTTAGCGGCCCCACAGATACGCAGTATTTT.

Note on this clone: A read error may produce the germline difference seen at one junction end. The chain has TRBV7-9 and TRBJ1-4; 9 positions agree with TRBD1. The CDR3 consists of 15 residues. Germline V gives CDR1 SEHNR, CDR2 FQNEAQ (reference sequence). CDR3 nucleotides: TGTGCCAGCAGCCGCGGACAGGGGATGAATGTAAAACTGTTTTTT. Residues: CASSRGQGMNVKLFF.

V is TRBV6-5 and J is TRBJ1-6; 10 bases are shared with TRBD1. The germline gives CDR1 MNHEY, CDR2 SVGAGI. The trim removed 4 bases at V and 9 bases at J, leaving 6 bases unmatched. This CDR3 contains 15 residues. DNA for the CDR3: TGTGCCAGCAGTTCCCGGACAGGGGGAGTTTCACCCCTCCACTTT. This gives the protein CASSSRTGGVSPLHF.

The V call is TRBV4-1, the J call TRBJ1-1; D gene ambiguous. CDR3 size: 18 residues. The germline gives CDR1 MGHRA, CDR2 YSYEKL. Trimming removed 3 bases at V and 0 bases at J, with 20 bases between. Here the CDR3 DNA reads TGCGCCAGCAGCCATCCTGCTCGGGTAGTCACCATGAACACTGAAGCTTTCTTT. Amino acids: CASSHPARVVTMNTEAFF.

This clone was counted a single time. CDR3 loop: CASSFGANYGYTF. Written as DNA, the CDR3 is TGTGCCAGCAGCTTTGGAGCTAACTATGGCTACACCTTC. The rearrangement links TRBV11-2 to TRBJ1-2; no clear D. The CDR3 has 13 amino acids. Trimming left V 3 bases short and J 0 bases short, with 5 bases between. Germline-derived CDR1 and CDR2 are SGHAT and FQNNGV.

This clone has a single count. The J gene is TRBJ1-5, the V gene TRBV27; D gene ambiguous. Trimming cost V 2 bases and J 0 bases, with 11 bases left between them. In germline, CDR1 is MNHEY, CDR2 SMNVEV (reference sequence). The CDR3 is 16 amino acids. The CDR3 coding sequence is TGTGCCAGCAGTTTACGCGGGCGGGATAGCAATCAGCCCCAGCATTTT. This encodes CASSLRGRDSNQPQHF.

This clone was seen just once. The chain couples TRBV7-3 to TRBJ2-5; a possible D gene is TRBD1 (5 bases). Deletions cut 5 bases from V and 5 bases from J, with 18 bases between. The germline CDR1 and CDR2 sequences are SGHTA and FQGTGA. The CDR3 contains 15 residues. The CDR3 sequence: CASSPGRKGIETQYF. For the CDR3, the DNA is TGTGCCAGCAGCCCCGGACGGAAGGGGATCGAGACCCAGTACTTC.

V and J are TRBV4-2 and TRBJ2-2; 9 bases map to TRBD2. The CDR3 covers 15 residues. Germline CDR1 reads LGHNA; CDR2 reads YNFKEQ. V was pared by 2 bases and J by 3 bases, with 1 base of the junction left unmatched. CDR3 amino acids: CASSQLAGHTGELFF. The CDR3 region has the DNA TGTGCCAGCAGCCAACTAGCGGGGCACACCGGGGAGCTGTTTTTT.

The chain uses TRBV5-5 and TRBJ1-5, with D perhaps matching TRBD1 (5 bases). CDR1 is SGHKS and CDR2 is YYEKEE in the germline V gene (reference sequence). The CDR3 consists of 19 residues. Trimming pared 7 bases from V and 3 bases from J, leaving 29 bases between. The CDR3 bases are TGTGCCAGCCCCGCCGAAGAATTGGGCGGGGGGAGGCCCAATCAGCCCCAGCATTTT. Its translation is CASPAEELGGGRPNQPQHF.

The CDR3 sequence: CASSPRGTEAFF. The CDR3 DNA reads TGTGCCAGCAGCCCCCGGGGGACTGAAGCTTTCTTT. The chain uses TRBV13 and TRBJ1-1; D is perhaps TRBD1 (5 bases). Trimming removed 5 bases at V and 5 bases at J, with 9 bases between. The germline V gene encodes CDR1 PRHDT and CDR2 FYEKMQ (reference sequence). CDR3 length: 12 residues.

The chain couples TRBV6-1 to TRBJ2-3, with 9 bases identical to TRBD2. Germline lookup yields CDR1 MNHNS and CDR2 SASEGT. The J segment lost 2 bases and the V segment lost 5 bases, leaving 5 bases of the junction unmatched. This CDR3 region has 15 residues. The CDR3 loop is CASSPTSGYTDTQYF. CDR3 nucleotide sequence: TGTGCCAGCAGTCCGACTAGCGGCTACACAGATACGCAGTATTTT.

In this sample, this clone turned up once. This chain uses TRBV12-5 with TRBJ1-6; 7 bases are shared with TRBD1. CDR3 length: 20 residues. CDR1 and CDR2 from the germline V gene are LGHNT and FRNRAP. V lost 2 bases, J lost 7 bases, and 20 bases stayed unmatched. The chain's CDR3 is CASGLRRGLSTPGSNSPLHF. CDR3 nucleotide sequence: TGTGCTAGTGGTTTGCGGAGGGGGCTCTCGACGCCAGGGTCAAATTCACCCCTCCACTTT.

The chain links TRBV5-5 to TRBJ2-3, with TRBD2 matching 15 bases. Germline lookup yields CDR1 SGHKS and CDR2 YYEKEE (reference sequence). Unmatched junction bases numbered 4, after V lost 4 bases and J lost 1 base. This CDR3 has 17 residues. CDR3 bases: TGTGCCAGCAGCGCGGGACTAGCGGGGGGTCGCACAGATACGCAGTATTTT. The encoded protein is CASSAGLAGGRTDTQYF.

The gene calls are TRBV19 and TRBJ1-4, with D possibly matching TRBD1 (6 bases). The V end was cut by 3 bases, the J end by 8 bases, with 13 bases between. The germline V gene has CDR1 LNHDA and CDR2 SQIVND (reference sequence). This CDR3 comprises 14 residues. In DNA, the CDR3 is TGTGCCAGTAGTATCGGACAGCCTGACGAAAAACTGTTTTTT. Translated, it gives CASSIGQPDEKLFF.

V and J are TRBV21-1 and TRBJ2-7; TRBD1, the table's D call, was not compared with the DNA. TRBV21-1 is reported as a pseudogene. The CDR3 has 15 amino acids. The CDR3 DNA reads TGTGCCAGCGCTTCTGGGACAGCCCGATTCTACGAGCAGTACTTC. Its protein is CASASGTARFYEQYF.